This T cell receptor beta chain was captured by sequencing in a study of beta chain features in type 1 diabetes. The CDR3 extends over 18 amino acids. V lost 4 bases and J lost 5, with 27 bases in between. Germline assignment: CDR1 SGHRS and CDR2 YFSETQ. The authors reverse transcribed all of the isolated RNA, so sequencing captured expressed TCRB transcripts. Assay used: immunoSEQ multiplex PCR; TCRdb lists only in-frame clones, some missing. The repertoire holds under 250,000 clones, with around an eighth as singletons. This TCR derives from a woman aged 40 to 50 in good health. The chain carries TRBV5-1 and TRBJ2-5, with D possibly matching TRBD1 (8 bases). The sequencing sample was made of naive CD4+ T cells from blood. The CDR3 DNA reads as TGCGCCAGCAGCACCGCGCCGGGGGGCGGGGGACAGGTCGAGACCCAGTACTTC. Amino acids: CASSTAPGGGGQVETQYF. Variable domain in full (rest from reference TRBV5-1 and TRBJ2-5): KAGVTQTPRYLIKTRGQQVTLSCSPISGHRSVSWYQQTPGQGLQFLFEYFSETQRNKGNFPGRFSGRQFSNSRSEMNVSTLELGDSALYLCASSTAPGGGGQVETQYFGPGTRLLVL.